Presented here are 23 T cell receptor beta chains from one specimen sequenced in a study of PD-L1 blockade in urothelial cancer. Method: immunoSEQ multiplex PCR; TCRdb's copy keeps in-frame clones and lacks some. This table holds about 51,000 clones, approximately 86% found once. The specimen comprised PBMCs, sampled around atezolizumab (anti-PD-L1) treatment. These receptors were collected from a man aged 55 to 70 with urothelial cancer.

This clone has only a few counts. Written as DNA, the CDR3 is TGTGCCAGTAGTCTCGGGACAGGGCACTACGAGCAGTACTTC. This gives the protein CASSLGTGHYEQYF. The chain couples TRBV19 to TRBJ2-7, with TRBD1 matching over 9 bases. The CDR3 has 14 amino acids. V shed 5 bases and J 3 bases; nucleotides not matched to a gene: 5. Germline CDR1 LNHDA, CDR2 SQIVND (reference sequence). The variable domain in full, completed from reference TRBV19 and TRBJ2-7, reads DGGITQSPKYLFRKEGQNVTLSCEQNLNHDAMYWYRQDPGQGLRLIYYSQIVNDFQKGDIAEGYSVSREKKESFPLTVTSAQKNPTAFYLCASSLGTGHYEQYFGPGTRLTVT.

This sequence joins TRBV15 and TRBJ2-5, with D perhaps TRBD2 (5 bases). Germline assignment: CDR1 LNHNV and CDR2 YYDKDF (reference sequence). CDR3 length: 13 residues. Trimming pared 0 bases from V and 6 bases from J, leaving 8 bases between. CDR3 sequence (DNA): TGTGCCACCAGCAGAGATTCCGGGAAGACCCAGTACTTC. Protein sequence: CATSRDSGKTQYF.

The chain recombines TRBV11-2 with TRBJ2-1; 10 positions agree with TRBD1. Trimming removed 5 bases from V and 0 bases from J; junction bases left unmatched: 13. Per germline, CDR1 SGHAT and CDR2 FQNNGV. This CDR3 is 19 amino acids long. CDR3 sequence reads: CASSLRDRGFRNSYNEQFF. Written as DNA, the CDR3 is TGTGCCAGCAGCCTCCGGGACAGGGGTTTTCGTAACTCCTACAATGAGCAGTTCTTC.

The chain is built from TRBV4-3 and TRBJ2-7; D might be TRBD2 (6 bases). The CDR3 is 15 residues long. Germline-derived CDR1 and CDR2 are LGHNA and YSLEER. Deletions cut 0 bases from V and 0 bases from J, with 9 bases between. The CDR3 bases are TGCGCCAGCAGCCAAGAGCTAGCGCTCTCCTACGAGCAGTACTTC. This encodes CASSQELALSYEQYF.

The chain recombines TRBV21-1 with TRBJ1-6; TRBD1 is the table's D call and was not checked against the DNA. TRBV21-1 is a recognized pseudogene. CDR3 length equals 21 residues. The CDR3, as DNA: TGTGCCAGCAGCAAATGGGGCGGAAGGGGGCGAGTCAGACCCTATAATTCACCCCTCCACTTT. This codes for CASSKWGGRGRVRPYNSPLHF.

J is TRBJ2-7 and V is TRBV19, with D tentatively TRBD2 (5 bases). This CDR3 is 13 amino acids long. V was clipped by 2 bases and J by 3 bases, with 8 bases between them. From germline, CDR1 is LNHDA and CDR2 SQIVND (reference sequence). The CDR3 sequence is CASSIRGVYEQYF. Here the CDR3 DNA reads TGTGCCAGTAGTATACGGGGAGTCTACGAGCAGTACTTC. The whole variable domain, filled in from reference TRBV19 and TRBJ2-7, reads DGGITQSPKYLFRKEGQNVTLSCEQNLNHDAMYWYRQDPGQGLRLIYYSQIVNDFQKGDIAEGYSVSREKKESFPLTVTSAQKNPTAFYLCASSIRGVYEQYFGPGTRLTVT.

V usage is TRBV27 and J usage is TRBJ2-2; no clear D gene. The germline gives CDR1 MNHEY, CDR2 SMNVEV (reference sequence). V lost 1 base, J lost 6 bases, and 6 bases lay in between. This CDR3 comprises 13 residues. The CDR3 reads CASSLFFSGELFF. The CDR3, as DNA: TGTGCCAGCAGTTTATTCTTCTCCGGGGAGCTGTTTTTT.

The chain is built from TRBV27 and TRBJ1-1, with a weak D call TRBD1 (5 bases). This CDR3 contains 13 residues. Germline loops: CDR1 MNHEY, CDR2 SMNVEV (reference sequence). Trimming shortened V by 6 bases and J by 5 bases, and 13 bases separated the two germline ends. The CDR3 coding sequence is TGTGCCAGCAGGTCAGGGTTGGGTACTGAAGCTTTCTTT. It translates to CASRSGLGTEAFF.

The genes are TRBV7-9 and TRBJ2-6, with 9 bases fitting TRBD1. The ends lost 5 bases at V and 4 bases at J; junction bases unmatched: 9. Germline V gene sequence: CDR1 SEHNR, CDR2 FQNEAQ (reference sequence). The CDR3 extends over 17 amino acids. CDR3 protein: CASSRRTGEGGANVLTF. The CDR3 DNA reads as TGTGCCAGCAGCCGGAGGACAGGGGAGGGGGGGGCCAACGTCCTGACTTTC.

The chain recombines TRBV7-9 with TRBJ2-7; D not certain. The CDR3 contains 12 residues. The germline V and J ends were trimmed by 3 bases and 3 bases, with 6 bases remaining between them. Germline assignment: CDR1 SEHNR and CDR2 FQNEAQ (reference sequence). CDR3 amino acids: CASSFDNYEQYF. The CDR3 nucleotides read TGTGCCAGCAGCTTCGACAACTACGAGCAGTACTTC.

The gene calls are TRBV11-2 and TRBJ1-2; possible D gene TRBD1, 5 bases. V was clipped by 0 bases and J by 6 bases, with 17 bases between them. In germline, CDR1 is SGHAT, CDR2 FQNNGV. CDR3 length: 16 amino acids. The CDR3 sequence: CASSLDLKSGGDGYTF. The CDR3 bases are TGTGCCAGCAGCTTAGATCTCAAATCGGGAGGGGATGGCTACACCTTC.

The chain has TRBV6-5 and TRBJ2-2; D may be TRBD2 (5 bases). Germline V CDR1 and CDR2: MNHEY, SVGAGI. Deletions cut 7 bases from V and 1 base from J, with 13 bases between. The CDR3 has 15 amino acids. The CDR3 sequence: CASNRASWNTGELFF. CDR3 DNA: TGTGCCAGCAACCGCGCTAGCTGGAACACCGGGGAGCTGTTTTTT.

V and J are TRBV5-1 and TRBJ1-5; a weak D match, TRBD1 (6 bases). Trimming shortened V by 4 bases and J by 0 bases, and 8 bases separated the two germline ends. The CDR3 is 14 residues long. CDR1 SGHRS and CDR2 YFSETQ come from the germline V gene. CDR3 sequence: CASSPGHSNQPQHF. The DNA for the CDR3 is TGCGCCAGCAGCCCGGGACATAGCAATCAGCCCCAGCATTTT.

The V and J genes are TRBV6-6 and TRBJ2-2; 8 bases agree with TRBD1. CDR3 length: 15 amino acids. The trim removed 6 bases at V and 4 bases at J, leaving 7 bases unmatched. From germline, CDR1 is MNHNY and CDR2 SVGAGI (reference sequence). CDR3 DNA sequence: TGTGCCAGCAGCCCGAGGACAGGGAGCACCGGGGAGCTGTTTTTT. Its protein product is CASSPRTGSTGELFF.

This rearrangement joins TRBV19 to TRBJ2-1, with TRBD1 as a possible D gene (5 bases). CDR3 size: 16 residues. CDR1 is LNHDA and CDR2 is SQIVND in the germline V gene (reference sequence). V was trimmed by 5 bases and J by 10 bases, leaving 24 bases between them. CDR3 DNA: TGTGCCAGTAGTGACTCTCTCGTGACAGAGACCGGGGAGCAGTTCTTC. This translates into CASSDSLVTETGEQFF.

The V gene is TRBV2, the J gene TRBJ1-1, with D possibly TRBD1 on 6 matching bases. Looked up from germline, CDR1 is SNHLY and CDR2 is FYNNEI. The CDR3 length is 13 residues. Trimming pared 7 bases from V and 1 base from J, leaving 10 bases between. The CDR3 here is CASKRQENTEAFF. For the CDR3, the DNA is TGTGCCAGCAAGAGACAGGAGAACACTGAAGCTTTCTTT.

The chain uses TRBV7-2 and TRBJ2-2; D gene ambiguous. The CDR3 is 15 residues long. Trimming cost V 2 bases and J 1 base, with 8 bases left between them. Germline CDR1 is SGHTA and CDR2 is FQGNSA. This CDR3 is CASSLLVKNTGELFF. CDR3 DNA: TGTGCCAGCAGCTTACTAGTTAAGAACACCGGGGAGCTGTTTTTT.

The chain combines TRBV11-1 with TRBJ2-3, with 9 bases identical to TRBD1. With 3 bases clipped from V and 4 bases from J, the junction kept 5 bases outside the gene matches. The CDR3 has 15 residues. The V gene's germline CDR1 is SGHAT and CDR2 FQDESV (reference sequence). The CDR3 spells CASSLNRGHADTQYF. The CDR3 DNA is TGTGCCAGCAGCTTGAACAGGGGGCATGCAGATACGCAGTATTTT.

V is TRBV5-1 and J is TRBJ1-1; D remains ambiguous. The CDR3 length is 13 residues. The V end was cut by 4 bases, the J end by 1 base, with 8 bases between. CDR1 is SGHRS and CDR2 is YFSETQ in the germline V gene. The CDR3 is CASSLEGNTEAFF. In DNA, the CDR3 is TGCGCCAGCAGCCTAGAGGGGAACACTGAAGCTTTCTTT.

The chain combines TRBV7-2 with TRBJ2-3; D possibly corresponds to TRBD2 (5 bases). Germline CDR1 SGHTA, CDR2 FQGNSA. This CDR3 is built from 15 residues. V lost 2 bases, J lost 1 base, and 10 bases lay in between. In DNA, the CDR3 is TGTGCCAGCAGCTTACGAGCGGCTGGCACAGATACGCAGTATTTT. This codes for CASSLRAAGTDTQYF.

CDR3 coding DNA: TGTGCCTGGAGTGTCGGGTCCCTACTAGCGGGGGGGTTCCCCGTCTACAATGAGCAGTTCTTC. This encodes CAWSVGSLLAGGFPVYNEQFF. V is TRBV30 and J is TRBJ2-1; 13 bases agree with TRBD2. The V gene's germline CDR1 is GTSNPN and CDR2 SVGIG (reference sequence). The CDR3 sequence is 21 residues long. The J segment lost 3 bases and the V segment lost 0 bases, leaving 17 bases of the junction unmatched.

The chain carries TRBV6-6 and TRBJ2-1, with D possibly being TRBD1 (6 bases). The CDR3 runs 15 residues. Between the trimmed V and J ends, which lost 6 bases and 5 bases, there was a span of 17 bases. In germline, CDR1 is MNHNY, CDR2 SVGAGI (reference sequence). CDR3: CASRDFGTRNNEQFF. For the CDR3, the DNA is TGTGCCAGCAGGGACTTCGGGACACGAAACAATGAGCAGTTCTTC.

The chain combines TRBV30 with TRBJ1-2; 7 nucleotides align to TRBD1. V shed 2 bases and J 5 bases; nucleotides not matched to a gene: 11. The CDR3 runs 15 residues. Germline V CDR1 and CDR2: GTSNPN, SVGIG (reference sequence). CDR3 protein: CAWSFRRQGSYGYTF. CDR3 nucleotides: TGTGCCTGGAGTTTTCGTAGACAGGGCTCATATGGCTACACCTTC.